This TCR beta chain emerged from a study of human T cells and chemical hapten exposure. TCRdb re-analysed the RACE reads in MiXCR, keeping a single row per CDR3 protein. The sample lists approximately 400,000 distinct CDR3 sequences; approximately 5% were seen once. The ends lost 3 bases at V and 2 bases at J; junction bases unmatched: 6. The CDR3 is made up of 15 amino acids. Germline V gives CDR1 SGDLS, CDR2 YYNGEE. This clonotype was detected many times. Time point meaning: patch test 1, 2 weeks after DPC sensitization. Treatment noted: therapeutic diphenylcyclopropenone sensitization with weekly scalp DPC.

The chain joins TRBV9 to TRBJ2-7; 9 positions agree with TRBD2. This specimen consisted of whole blood, obtained in connection with sensitization to the hapten diphenylcyclopropenone (DPC). The clonotype originates from a woman in her forties or fifties with alopecia areata. Some clones in this sample may be carry-over from other donors' samples. Written as DNA, the CDR3 is TGTGCCAGCAGCGCTAGCGGGACGCCCCCCTACGAGCAGTACTTC. Protein sequence: CASSASGTPPYEQYF.